This TCR beta chain is drawn from a study of cytomegalovirus exposure and HLA in healthy donors. Whole-study context: T cells numbering about 200 million yielded around 120 million unique TCR beta sequences in an earlier analysis. Early on, a data release was issued that held approximately 92 million unique TCRs from HLA-typed donors. General study findings and limits: In a later analysis, TCR beta V- and J-gene trimming was associated with a missense DCLRE1C variant.

The donors were healthy bone marrow donors. The PCR used 60 Vbeta and 13 Jbeta primers. Measured with immunoSEQ multiplex PCR; TCRdb has only the in-frame clones, and not every one. Of about 150,000 clones listed, approximately 79% were seen once; the top ten hold roughly 6%. Note on this clone: The target antigen is unknown.

Trimming cost V 7 bases and J 4 bases; bases outside gene matches: 10. This CDR3 comprises 15 residues. CDR1 is MNHNS and CDR2 is SASEGT in the germline V gene. The TCR was taken from a man in his fifties in good health and CMV-seropositive. Sequencing was carried out using PBMCs. The chain employs TRBV6-1 and TRBJ2-7; 10 bases align to TRBD1. CDR3 bases: TGTGCCAGCAACAAACCGGGACAGGGGATTTACGAGCAGTACTTC. This encodes CASNKPGQGIYEQYF.